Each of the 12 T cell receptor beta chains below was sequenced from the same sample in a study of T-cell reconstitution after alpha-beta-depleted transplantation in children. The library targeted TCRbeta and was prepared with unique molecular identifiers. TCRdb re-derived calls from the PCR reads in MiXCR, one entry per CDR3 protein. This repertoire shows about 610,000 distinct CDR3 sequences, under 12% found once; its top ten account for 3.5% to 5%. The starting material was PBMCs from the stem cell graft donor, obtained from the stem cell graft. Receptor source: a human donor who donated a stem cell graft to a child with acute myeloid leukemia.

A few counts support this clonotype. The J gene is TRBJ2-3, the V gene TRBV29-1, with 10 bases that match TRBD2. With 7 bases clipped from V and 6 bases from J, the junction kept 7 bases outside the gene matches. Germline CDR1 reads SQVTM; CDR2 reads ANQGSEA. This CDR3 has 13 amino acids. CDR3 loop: CSESAGGPDTQYF. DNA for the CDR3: TGCAGCGAGTCAGCGGGAGGGCCGGATACGCAGTATTTT.

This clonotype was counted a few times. CDR3 in DNA: TGTGCCAGCAGCGCTAGGGACTACCCAACCGGGGAGCTGTTTTTT. Translating it yields CASSARDYPTGELFF. This chain joins TRBV9 and TRBJ2-2; 7 bases fit TRBD2. The CDR3 has 15 amino acids. The V segment lost 3 bases and the J segment 5 bases; nucleotides outside the gene matches: 7. CDR1 and CDR2 (germline): SGDLS, YYNGEE.

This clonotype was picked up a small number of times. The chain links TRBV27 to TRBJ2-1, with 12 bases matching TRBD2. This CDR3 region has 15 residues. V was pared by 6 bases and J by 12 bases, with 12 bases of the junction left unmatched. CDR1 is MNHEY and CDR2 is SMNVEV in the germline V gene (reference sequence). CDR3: CASSSQGLAGDPQFF. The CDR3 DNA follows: TGTGCCAGCAGCTCGCAGGGACTAGCGGGTGACCCGCAGTTCTTC.

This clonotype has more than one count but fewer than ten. For the CDR3, the DNA is TGTGCCAGTAGTATTTCGAACGCGGTCGGGGAGCAGTTCTTC. Amino acids: CASSISNAVGEQFF. This chain links TRBV19 with TRBJ2-1, with D unclear. Trimming took 3 bases from V and 10 from J, leaving 16 bases between them. The CDR3 runs 14 residues. Germline CDR1 and CDR2: LNHDA and SQIVND (reference sequence). The full variable domain, with the rest looked up from reference TRBV19 and TRBJ2-1, is DGGITQSPKYLFRKEGQNVTLSCEQNLNHDAMYWYRQDPGQGLRLIYYSQIVNDFQKGDIAEGYSVSREKKESFPLTVTSAQKNPTAFYLCASSISNAVGEQFFGPGTRLTVL.

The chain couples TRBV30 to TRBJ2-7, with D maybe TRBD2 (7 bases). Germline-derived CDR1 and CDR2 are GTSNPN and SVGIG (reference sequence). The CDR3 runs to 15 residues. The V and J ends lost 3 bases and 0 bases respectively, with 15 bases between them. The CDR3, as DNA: TGTGCCTGGAGGGGGGGGCGGGGTAGCTCCTACGAGCAGTACTTC. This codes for CAWRGGRGSSYEQYF.

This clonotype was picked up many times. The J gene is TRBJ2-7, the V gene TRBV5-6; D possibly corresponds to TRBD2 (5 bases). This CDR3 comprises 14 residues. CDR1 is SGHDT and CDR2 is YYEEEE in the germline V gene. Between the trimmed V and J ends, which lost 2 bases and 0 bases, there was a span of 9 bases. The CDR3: CASSFLGSSYEQYF. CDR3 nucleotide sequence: TGTGCCAGCAGCTTCCTGGGGAGCTCCTACGAGCAGTACTTC.

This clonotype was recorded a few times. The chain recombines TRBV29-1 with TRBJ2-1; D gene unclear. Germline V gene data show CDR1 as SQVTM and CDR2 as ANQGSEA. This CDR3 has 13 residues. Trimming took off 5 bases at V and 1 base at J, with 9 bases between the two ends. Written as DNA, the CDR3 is TGCAGCGTTAGCAGCTTTTCCTACAATGAGCAGTTCTTC. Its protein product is CSVSSFSYNEQFF.

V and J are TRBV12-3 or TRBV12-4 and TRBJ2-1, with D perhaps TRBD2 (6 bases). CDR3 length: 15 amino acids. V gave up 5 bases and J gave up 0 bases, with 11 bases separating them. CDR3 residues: CASSPTRISYNEQFF. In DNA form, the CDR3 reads TGTGCCAGCAGTCCGACTAGAATCTCCTACAATGAGCAGTTCTTC.

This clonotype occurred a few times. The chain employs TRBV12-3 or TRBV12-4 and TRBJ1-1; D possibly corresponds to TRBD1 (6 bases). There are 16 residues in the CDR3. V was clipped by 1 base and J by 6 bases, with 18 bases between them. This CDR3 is CASSLEPGAGRAEAFF. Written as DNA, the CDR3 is TGTGCCAGCAGTTTAGAACCAGGGGCCGGAAGGGCTGAAGCTTTCTTT.

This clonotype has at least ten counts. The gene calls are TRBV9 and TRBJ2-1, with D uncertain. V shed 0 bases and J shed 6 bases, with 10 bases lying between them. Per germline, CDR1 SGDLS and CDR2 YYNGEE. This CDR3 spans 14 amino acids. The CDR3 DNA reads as TGTGCCAGCAGCGTAGATTCACTAAGCAATGAGCAGTTCTTC. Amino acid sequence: CASSVDSLSNEQFF.

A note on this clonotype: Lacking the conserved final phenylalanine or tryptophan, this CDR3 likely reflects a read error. This chain's CDR3 is CASSYMTAIVAKNIQYY. The CDR3 DNA reads TGTGCCAGCAGCTATATGACAGCCATCGTAGCCAAAAACATTCAGTACTAC. This chain joins TRBV7-9 and TRBJ2-4, with a weak D call TRBD1 (5 bases). The germline gives CDR1 SEHNR, CDR2 FQNEAQ (reference sequence). CDR3 length equals 17 residues. V dropped 4 bases and J dropped 0 bases, with 16 bases sitting between them.

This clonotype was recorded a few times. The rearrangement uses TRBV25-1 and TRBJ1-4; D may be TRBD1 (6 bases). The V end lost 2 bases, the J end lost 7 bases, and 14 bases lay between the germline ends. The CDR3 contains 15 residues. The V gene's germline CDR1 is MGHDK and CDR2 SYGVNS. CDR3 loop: CASSERRGRGEKLFF. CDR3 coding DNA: TGTGCCAGCAGTGAAAGGAGAGGCAGGGGTGAAAAACTGTTTTTT.